Listed below are T cell receptor beta chains from one sample, sequenced in a study of blood T cell repertoires in COVID-19. Sequencing used immunoSEQ multiplex PCR; TCRdb keeps in-frame clones, though not all of them. The top ten hold roughly 4% of the sample, which has 250,000 to 350,000 clones, 70% to 90% seen once. The sample comprised PBMCs or T cells enriched from blood (not recorded which). The source is a woman aged 25 to 39 who had recovered from COVID-19. Both conserved end residues are trimmed from each CDR3. Not all rows give a size; the values are once, few, many and, for expanded clones, a class.

v_gene: TRBV19
j_gene: TRBJ2-2
abundance: .
CDR3aa: ASSIPGGAGELF

v_gene: TRBV5-6
j_gene: TRBJ2-3
abundance: .
CDR3aa: ASSAGQASDTQY

v_gene: TRBV9
j_gene: TRBJ2-7
abundance: .
CDR3aa: ASSVGGGTYEQY

v_gene: TRBV28
j_gene: TRBJ2-1
abundance: .
CDR3aa: ASSLSTLGNEQF

v_gene: TRBV7-7
j_gene: TRBJ2-1
abundance: .
CDR3aa: ASSPGTSGDNEQF

v_gene: TRBV14
j_gene: TRBJ2-2
abundance: .
CDR3aa: ASSQVSGTGELF

v_gene: TRBV28
j_gene: TRBJ1-2
abundance: .
CDR3aa: ASSSVMIINYGYT

v_gene: TRBV5-1
j_gene: TRBJ2-7
abundance: .
CDR3aa: ASSQTGDSYEQY

v_gene: TRBV6-5
j_gene: TRBJ1-1
abundance: few
CDR3aa: AAGGVEAF

v_gene: TRBV7-2
j_gene: TRBJ2-3
abundance: .
CDR3aa: ASSLYPKDTQY

v_gene: TRBV12-3/TRBV12-4
j_gene: TRBJ1-2
abundance: .
CDR3aa: ASSKLHRDGYT

v_gene: TRBV5-1
j_gene: TRBJ1-5
abundance: .
CDR3aa: ASSLGGLFGNQPQH

v_gene: TRBV5-1
j_gene: TRBJ2-7
abundance: .
CDR3aa: ASSLGQVALKQY

v_gene: TRBV7-9
j_gene: TRBJ2-2
abundance: .
CDR3aa: ASSSHPKLGNTGELF

v_gene: TRBV7-9
j_gene: TRBJ1-2
abundance: once
CDR3aa: ASSLRDREISYGYT

v_gene: TRBV6-1
j_gene: TRBJ1-6
abundance: .
CDR3aa: ASSASAAGGVYSPLH

v_gene: TRBV5-1
j_gene: TRBJ2-1
abundance: .
CDR3aa: ASRPGTRPYNEQF

v_gene: TRBV28
j_gene: TRBJ1-1
abundance: .
CDR3aa: ASSDHQGNTEAF

v_gene: TRBV28
j_gene: TRBJ1-3
abundance: .
CDR3aa: ASSLFQGAFSGNTIY

v_gene: TRBV18
j_gene: TRBJ2-7
abundance: few
CDR3aa: ASSPGQGVEQY